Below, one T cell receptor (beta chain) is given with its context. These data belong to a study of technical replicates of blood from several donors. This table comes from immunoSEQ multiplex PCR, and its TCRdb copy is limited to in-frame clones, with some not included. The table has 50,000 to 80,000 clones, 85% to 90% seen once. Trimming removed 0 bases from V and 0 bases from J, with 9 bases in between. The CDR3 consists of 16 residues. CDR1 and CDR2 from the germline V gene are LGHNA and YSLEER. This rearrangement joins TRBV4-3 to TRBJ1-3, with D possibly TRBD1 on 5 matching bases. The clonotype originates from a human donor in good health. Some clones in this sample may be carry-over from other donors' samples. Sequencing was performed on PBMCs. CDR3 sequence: CASSQERQLSGNTIYF. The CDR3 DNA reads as TGCGCCAGCAGCCAAGAAAGACAGCTCTCTGGAAACACCATATATTTT.